Shown below are 16 T cell receptor beta chains from a single sample sequenced in a study of shared clonotypes between healthy human individuals. As defined, naive CD8 cells were CD45RO-negative and positively selected for CCR7, with terminally differentiated effector memory CD45RA+ cells excluded. The table came from immunoSEQ multiplex PCR; TCRdb's copy has only in-frame clones and leaves some out. The sample carries some 2.1 million clones, 90% to 95% recorded once. The specimen sequenced was naive CD8+ T cells from PBMCs. These receptors were obtained from a man between 18 and 29 years old in good health. Some clones in this sample may be carry-over from other donors' samples.

The chain links TRBV11-2 to TRBJ2-2; D call uncertain. The CDR3 extends over 15 amino acids. Germline V gives CDR1 SGHAT, CDR2 FQNNGV. Trimming pared 1 base from V and 0 bases from J, leaving 6 bases between. CDR3 coding DNA: TGTGCCAGCAGCTTAGTGATCGCGAACACCGGGGAGCTGTTTTTT. Translating it yields CASSLVIANTGELFF.

The genes are TRBV19 and TRBJ2-2; 10 bases agree with TRBD1. CDR3 size: 16 residues. The germline V gene encodes CDR1 LNHDA and CDR2 SQIVND (reference sequence). Germline trimming cut 3 bases from V and 6 bases from J; bases unmatched to any gene: 7. The CDR3 loop reads CASSIGAGTGAGELFF. The CDR3 DNA reads as TGTGCCAGTAGTATTGGCGCCGGGACAGGGGCCGGGGAGCTGTTTTTT.

This clone was seen once. The J gene is TRBJ2-6, the V gene TRBV9; TRBD2 aligns across 7 bases. The CDR3 has 19 amino acids. CDR1 and CDR2 from the germline V gene are SGDLS and YYNGEE. The ends lost 3 bases at V and 0 bases at J; junction bases unmatched: 12. The CDR3 coding sequence is TGTGCCAGCAGCGACGAATGGCAGGGAGGGCACTCTGGGGCCAACGTCCTGACTTTC. It yields the protein CASSDEWQGGHSGANVLTF.

The CDR3 nucleotides read TGTGCCAGCACCTGGGGGTTGGGGGTACAGCAGTACTTC. Translated, it gives CASTWGLGVQQYF. The chain couples TRBV5-8 to TRBJ2-7, with D possibly being TRBD1 or TRBD2 (5 bases each). This CDR3 has 13 residues. The V end was cut by 6 bases, the J end by 8 bases, with 18 bases between. The germline CDR1 and CDR2 sequences are SGHTS and YDEGEE.

The genes are TRBV6-1 and TRBJ2-7; 10 bases align to TRBD2. Germline lookup yields CDR1 MNHNS and CDR2 SASEGT. CDR3 length equals 16 residues. Germline trimming cut 0 bases from V and 6 bases from J; bases unmatched to any gene: 8. In DNA, the CDR3 is TGTGCCAGCAGTGAAGCCAGAGCTAGCGGGAGACTCGAGCAGTACTTC. Translation gives CASSEARASGRLEQYF.

J is TRBJ2-1 and V is TRBV2; 12 nucleotides line up with TRBD2. CDR3 length: 16 amino acids. Germline V gene lookup returns CDR1 SNHLY and CDR2 FYNNEI. Trimming removed 5 bases from V and 8 bases from J; junction bases left unmatched: 10. The CDR3 loop reads CASSNTSGRSFDEQFF. The CDR3, as DNA: TGTGCCAGCAGTAATACTAGCGGGAGGTCCTTTGATGAGCAGTTCTTC.

The V and J genes are TRBV4-1 and TRBJ2-3, with 11 bases matching TRBD2. CDR3 length: 15 amino acids. Germline V gene lookup returns CDR1 MGHRA and CDR2 YSYEKL. The ends lost 4 bases at V and 3 bases at J; junction bases unmatched: 3. The CDR3 nucleotides read TGCGCCAGCAGCCCTCTAGCGGGAGGAACAGATACGCAGTATTTT. Translation: CASSPLAGGTDTQYF.

Only one count was recorded for this clone. Other DNA sequences in this sample translate to the same CDR3. The rearrangement links TRBV28 to TRBJ2-7, with no clear D. Germline values: CDR1 MDHEN, CDR2 SYDVKM. CDR3 length equals 14 residues. Trimming pared 1 base from V and 0 bases from J, leaving 7 bases between. CDR3 coding DNA: TGTGCCAGCAGTTTATTGGCAAGCTCCTACGAGCAGTACTTC. It yields the protein CASSLLASSYEQYF.

V gene TRBV19 combines with J gene TRBJ2-7; 8 bases agree with TRBD2. CDR1 and CDR2 from the germline V gene are LNHDA and SQIVND (reference sequence). CDR3 size: 14 residues. The V gene end was trimmed by 5 bases and the J gene end by 6 bases; junction bases not matched to a gene: 9. The DNA for the CDR3 is TGTGCCAGTAGTCCCTCTAGCGGGCACGGCGAGCAGTACTTC. This gives the protein CASSPSSGHGEQYF. The full variable domain, completed using reference TRBV19 and TRBJ2-7, is DGGITQSPKYLFRKEGQNVTLSCEQNLNHDAMYWYRQDPGQGLRLIYYSQIVNDFQKGDIAEGYSVSREKKESFPLTVTSAQKNPTAFYLCASSPSSGHGEQYFGPGTRLTVT.

The rearrangement uses TRBV18 and TRBJ2-7; TRBD1 might be the D (5 bases). This CDR3 is built from 17 residues. The ends were cut back, 4 bases at V and 7 bases at J, with 26 bases in the middle. Germline CDR1 and CDR2: KGHSH and LQKENI. CDR3 sequence (DNA): TGTGCCAGCTCACTTCTGTCAGGGCGGCCCCCTTTAGGAGAGCAGTACTTC. This translates into CASSLLSGRPPLGEQYF.

Note on this clone: The sample has other DNA sequences that encode this CDR3 too. This chain links TRBV6-5 with TRBJ1-1; D is unresolved. The CDR3 is 13 amino acids. V was shortened by 0 bases and J by 2 bases, with 4 bases between the two germline ends. CDR1 is MNHEY, CDR2 SVGAGI, per germline. Here the CDR3 DNA reads TGTGCCAGCAGTTACTCTGAAAACACTGAAGCTTTCTTT. Protein sequence: CASSYSENTEAFF.

This clone has only one observation. The V gene is TRBV4-1, the J gene TRBJ2-7; D not resolved. The germline V and J ends were trimmed by 3 bases and 3 bases, with 18 bases remaining between them. This CDR3 has 16 residues. Germline CDR1 and CDR2: MGHRA and YSYEKL. CDR3 nucleotides: TGCGCCAGCAGCCAGGATTCAGGAAATTCCCTCTACGAGCAGTACTTC. It translates to CASSQDSGNSLYEQYF.

This clone was counted a single time. V is TRBV13 and J is TRBJ1-2, with 8 bases that match TRBD1. Germline V gene lookup returns CDR1 PRHDT and CDR2 FYEKMQ (reference sequence). This CDR3 comprises 17 residues. Losses at the gene ends were 3 bases for V and 0 bases for J; bases not matched to a gene: 9. The CDR3 protein is CASSFYRDRSPNYGYTF. The CDR3, as DNA: TGTGCCAGCAGCTTTTACCGGGACAGGAGTCCTAACTATGGCTACACCTTC.

V and J are TRBV19 and TRBJ2-2; TRBD2 agrees at 11 bases. With V trimmed by 5 bases and J by 2 bases, 4 bases remained unmatched. This CDR3 has 16 amino acids. CDR1 is LNHDA, CDR2 SQIVND, per germline (reference sequence). The CDR3 DNA reads TGTGCCAGTAGTCCCGGGACTAGCGGTAACACCGGGGAGCTGTTTTTT. Residues: CASSPGTSGNTGELFF.

The chain uses TRBV7-2 and TRBJ1-1; maybe TRBD1 (5 bases). This CDR3 is built from 15 residues. Trimming took 5 bases from V and 1 from J, leaving 14 bases between them. The germline CDR1 and CDR2 sequences are SGHTA and FQGNSA. The CDR3, as DNA: TGTGCCAGCAGCCATTGGGGGGAAGGGAACACTGAAGCTTTCTTT. Residues: CASSHWGEGNTEAFF. The whole variable domain, remainder taken from reference TRBV7-2 and TRBJ1-1, is GAGVSQSPSNKVTEKGKDVELRCDPISGHTALYWYRQSLGQGLEFLIYFQGNSAPDKSGLPSDRFSAERTGGSVSTLTIQRTQQEDSAVYLCASSHWGEGNTEAFFGQGTRLTVV.

The chain carries TRBV29-1 and TRBJ2-2; 9 bases are shared with TRBD2. The CDR3 runs 14 residues. Germline values: CDR1 SQVTM, CDR2 ANQGSEA. The V gene end was trimmed by 3 bases and the J gene end by 4 bases; junction bases not matched to a gene: 3. CDR3 nucleotides: TGCAGCGTTGAGTTGCGGGAGGGCACCGGGGAGCTGTTTTTT. The encoded protein is CSVELREGTGELFF.